This entry features one T cell receptor beta chain sequence. This sample is drawn from a study of blood T cell repertoires in COVID-19. Study-level background: Italy, Spain and the United States were the sources of the convalescent and acute COVID-19 samples.

Sequencing was performed with immunoSEQ multiplex PCR; in TCRdb, only in-frame clones are kept and a portion is missing. This sample carries about 73,000 clones, around 81% of them seen once, and the ten largest clones take approximately 20%. Source material: peripheral blood. The receptor comes from an older woman with acute or convalescent COVID-19.

The CDR3 protein is CASSGNQEGATNEKLFF. The CDR3 DNA reads as TGTGCCAGCAGCGGAAACCAGGAGGGGGCCACTAATGAAAAACTGTTTTTT. V gene TRBV9 combines with J gene TRBJ1-4; TRBD1 aligns across 7 bases. The ends lost 3 bases at V and 2 bases at J; junction bases unmatched: 10. CDR1 is SGDLS and CDR2 is YYNGEE in the germline V gene. This CDR3 is built from 17 residues.